These 18 T cell receptor beta chains originate from one sample sequenced in a study of CD8+CD57+ T cells in acquired aplastic anemia. The template used for profiling TCR beta VDJ and CDR3 was genomic DNA. From the reads, TCRdb called clonotypes with MiXCR, one entry per CDR3 protein. The sample has about 190,000 distinct CDR3 sequences; under 70% are singletons. Sequencing input: sorted CD4+, CD8+, or CD8+CD57+ T cells (not recorded which) from PBMCs. The receptors shown here come from a human donor with severe aplastic anemia or a healthy control (not recorded which).

In its sample, this clonotype was seen a few times. This rearrangement joins TRBV2 to TRBJ1-6; D is possibly TRBD1 (5 bases). V was trimmed by 10 bases and J by 2 bases, leaving 15 bases between them. The CDR3 loop spans 15 amino acids. The germline V gene has CDR1 SNHLY and CDR2 FYNNEI. CDR3 nucleotide sequence: TGTGCCACCATCCGGGGGGGGACCTATAATTCACCCCTCCACTTT. This gives the protein CATIRGGTYNSPLHF.

The J gene is TRBJ1-4, the V gene TRBV5-1; D gene uncertain. The CDR3 sequence is 14 residues long. Trimming took off 6 bases at V and 6 bases at J, with 15 bases between the two ends. Germline values: CDR1 SGHRS, CDR2 YFSETQ. As DNA, the CDR3 is TGCGCCAGCAAGGCTGGAGGGTTTGATGAAAAACTGTTTTTT. Its translation is CASKAGGFDEKLFF. Full variable domain (outside the CDR3, taken from reference TRBV5-1 and TRBJ1-4): KAGVTQTPRYLIKTRGQQVTLSCSPISGHRSVSWYQQTPGQGLQFLFEYFSETQRNKGNFPGRFSGRQFSNSRSEMNVSTLELGDSALYLCASKAGGFDEKLFFGSGTQLSVL.

This clonotype appeared a few times. The CDR3: CSAWVATNEKLFF. The DNA of the CDR3 is TGCAGTGCGTGGGTTGCAACTAATGAAAAACTGTTTTTT. The genes are TRBV20-1 and TRBJ1-4; D uncertain. The length of the CDR3 is 13 residues. V gave up 6 bases and J gave up 0 bases, with 8 bases separating them. The germline V gene has CDR1 DFQATT and CDR2 SNEGSKA (reference sequence).

This clonotype was observed many times. The chain has TRBV24-1 and TRBJ2-3, with 8 bases aligning to TRBD2. J gave up 3 bases and V 4 bases, and 5 bases lay outside the gene matches. Germline CDR1 KGHDR, CDR2 SFDVKD. The CDR3 loop spans 15 amino acids. CDR3 nucleotide sequence: TGTGCCACCAGTGACAAACGACTAGCGACAGATACGCAGTATTTT. Its protein is CATSDKRLATDTQYF.

This clonotype was detected many times. The chain joins TRBV19 to TRBJ1-5; a weak D match, TRBD1 (5 bases). The length of the CDR3 is 13 residues. V shed 5 bases and J shed 7 bases, with 12 bases lying between them. Germline loops: CDR1 LNHDA, CDR2 SQIVND (reference sequence). CDR3 in DNA: TGTGCCAGTAGTGAGTGGGGGGGACAGCCCCAGCATTTT. Its translation is CASSEWGGQPQHF. The whole variable domain, filled in from reference TRBV19 and TRBJ1-5, reads DGGITQSPKYLFRKEGQNVTLSCEQNLNHDAMYWYRQDPGQGLRLIYYSQIVNDFQKGDIAEGYSVSREKKESFPLTVTSAQKNPTAFYLCASSEWGGQPQHFGDGTRLSIL.

This clonotype was observed once. An end of the junction differs from the germline gene, which may be a read error. The CDR3 DNA reads as TGCGCCAGCAGCCTAGGGGGCTTGGGAGAAAAACTGTTTTTT. Its translation is CASSLGGLGEKLFF. V and J are TRBV7-9 and TRBJ1-4; the match to TRBD1 covers 7 bases. Germline CDR1 SEHNR, CDR2 FQNEAQ (reference sequence). This CDR3 contains 14 residues.

The V gene is TRBV7-2, the J gene TRBJ1-6; D unresolved. Per the germline V gene, CDR1 is SGHTA and CDR2 is FQGNSA. V was pared by 2 bases and J by 8 bases, with 7 bases between. This CDR3 region has 13 residues. The CDR3 here is CASSLYRYSPLHF. CDR3 nucleotides: TGTGCCAGCAGCTTATATAGATATTCACCCCTCCACTTT.

Regarding this clonotype: Given a much more abundant clone one base away, this may be a read error. The rearrangement joins TRBV4-2 to TRBJ2-3; the match to TRBD2 covers 8 bases. Looked up from germline, CDR1 is LGHNA and CDR2 is YNFKEQ. The CDR3 contains 15 residues. The CDR3 spells CASSQAGGPTGTQYF. The CDR3 region has the DNA TGTGCCAGCAGCCAAGCGGGGGGGCCGACAGGTACGCAGTATTTT.

This clonotype was seen at least ten times. The V call is TRBV5-1, the J call TRBJ2-2; D remains unclear. Germline values: CDR1 SGHRS, CDR2 YFSETQ. V shed 2 bases and J shed 1 base, with 9 bases lying between them. CDR3 length: 15 residues. The CDR3, as DNA: TGCGCCAGCAGCTTTAGCTTGGGGAACACCGGGGAGCTGTTTTTT. Its protein product is CASSFSLGNTGELFF.

The sample holds many counts of this clonotype. J is TRBJ2-1 and V is TRBV7-3; D possibly corresponds to TRBD2 (5 bases). Germline CDR1 is SGHTA and CDR2 is FQGTGA. The germline V and J ends were trimmed by 0 bases and 6 bases, with 18 bases remaining between them. CDR3 length equals 17 residues. CDR3 region: CASSLTHGSSSFNEQFF. CDR3 DNA sequence: TGTGCCAGCAGCTTAACGCACGGCTCTAGCTCTTTCAATGAGCAGTTCTTC. The full variable domain, completed using reference TRBV7-3 and TRBJ2-1, is GAGVSQTPSNKVTEKGKYVELRCDPISGHTALYWYRQSLGQGPEFLIYFQGTGAADDSGLPNDRFFAVRPEGSVSTLKIQRTERGDSAVYLCASSLTHGSSSFNEQFFGPGTRLTVL.

The sample holds one count of this clonotype. The V gene is TRBV6-1, the J gene TRBJ2-7, with TRBD1 as a possible D gene (6 bases). Germline V gene lookup returns CDR1 MNHNS and CDR2 SASEGT. The V and J ends lost 7 bases and 2 bases respectively, with 12 bases between them. The CDR3 runs 13 residues. CDR3 region: CASTPGQTYEQYF. In DNA, the CDR3 is TGTGCCAGCACCCCCGGACAGACCTACGAGCAGTACTTC.

The gene calls are TRBV24-1 and TRBJ2-2, with TRBD1 identical over 11 bases. The CDR3 loop spans 16 amino acids. The junction had 5 bases not matched to a gene; V was cut back by 4 bases and J by 5 bases. Germline assignment: CDR1 KGHDR and CDR2 SFDVKD. CDR3 loop: CATSDPGTGGTGELFF. CDR3 bases: TGTGCCACCAGTGACCCCGGGACAGGGGGTACCGGGGAGCTGTTTTTT.

The table lists this clonotype with a few counts. This rearrangement joins TRBV12-3 or TRBV12-4 to TRBJ2-7, with 7 nucleotides matching TRBD1. CDR3 length: 14 residues. The ends lost 6 bases at V and 1 base at J; junction bases unmatched: 6. CDR3 region: CASRRTGESYEQYF. The CDR3 DNA reads as TGTGCCAGCAGGCGGACAGGTGAATCCTACGAGCAGTACTTC.

The chain couples TRBV7-2 to TRBJ1-2; unclear D gene. Germline V gene sequence: CDR1 SGHTA, CDR2 FQGNSA. V was pared by 4 bases and J by 1 base, with 7 bases between. The CDR3 runs to 13 residues. The CDR3 DNA is TGTGCCAGCAGCTCTATGGGTAACTATGGCTACACCTTC. Translated, it gives CASSSMGNYGYTF.

To note about this clonotype: This may be a read error: a much more frequent sequence differs by one nucleotide. The conserved phenylalanine or tryptophan normally closing the CDR3 is absent here, so this likely arose from a read error. DNA of the CDR3: TGTGCCAGCAGTCGGGCTCCGCCGCGAGGGAGCAATCAGCCCCAGCATCTT. Translating it yields CASSRAPPRGSNQPQHL. The chain joins TRBV12-3 or TRBV12-4 to TRBJ1-5, with D unclear. The V gene lost 5 bases and the J gene lost 1 base, with 18 bases spanning the gap. There are 17 residues in the CDR3.

The chain employs TRBV9 and TRBJ2-3; TRBD1 matches 10 bases. The CDR3 consists of 16 residues. V lost 4 bases to trimming and J lost 0 bases; unmatched junction nucleotides: 5. Germline V CDR1 and CDR2: SGDLS, YYNGEE. This CDR3 is CASSNRQGASTDTQYF. The CDR3, as DNA: TGTGCCAGCAGCAACCGACAGGGGGCGAGCACAGATACGCAGTATTTT.

The chain couples TRBV10-3 to TRBJ2-1, with D uncertain. Germline loops: CDR1 ENHRY, CDR2 SYGVKD. Trimming pared 0 bases from V and 6 bases from J, leaving 9 bases between. This CDR3 region has 14 residues. The CDR3 bases are TGTGCCATCAGTGAGTCGGGGTTGAGCAATGAGCAGTTCTTC. It encodes CAISESGLSNEQFF.

This chain links TRBV7-6 with TRBJ2-3; TRBD2 agrees at 8 bases. CDR1 is SGHVS and CDR2 is FNYEAQ in the germline V gene. CDR3 length: 15 amino acids. With 5 bases clipped from V and 2 bases from J, the junction kept 6 bases outside the gene matches. The CDR3 loop is CASSGAGGSTDTQYF. CDR3 nucleotide sequence: TGTGCCAGCAGCGGGGCGGGAGGCTCCACAGATACGCAGTATTTT.